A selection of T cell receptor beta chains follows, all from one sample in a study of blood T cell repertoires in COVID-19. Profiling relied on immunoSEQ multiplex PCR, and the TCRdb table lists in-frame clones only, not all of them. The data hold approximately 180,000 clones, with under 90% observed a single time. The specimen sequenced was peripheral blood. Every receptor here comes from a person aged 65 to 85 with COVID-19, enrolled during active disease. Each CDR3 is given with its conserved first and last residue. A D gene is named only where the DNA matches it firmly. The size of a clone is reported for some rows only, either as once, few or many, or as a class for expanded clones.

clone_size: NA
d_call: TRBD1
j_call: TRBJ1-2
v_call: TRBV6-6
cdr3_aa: CASGTGLYYGYTF
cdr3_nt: TGTGCCAGCGGGACAGGACTGTACTATGGCTACACCTTC

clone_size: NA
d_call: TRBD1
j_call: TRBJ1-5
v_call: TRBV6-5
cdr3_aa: CASQGQGGHQPQHF
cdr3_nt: TGTGCCAGTCAGGGACAGGGGGGTCATCAGCCCCAGCATTTT

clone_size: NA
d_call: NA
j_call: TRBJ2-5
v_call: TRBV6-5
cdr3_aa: CASRLMETQYF
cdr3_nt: TGTGCCAGCCGACTAATGGAGACCCAGTACTTC

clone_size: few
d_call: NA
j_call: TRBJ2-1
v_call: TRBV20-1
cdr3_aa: CSASGGLTDEQFF
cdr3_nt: TGCAGTGCTAGTGGAGGGCTCACAGATGAGCAGTTCTTC

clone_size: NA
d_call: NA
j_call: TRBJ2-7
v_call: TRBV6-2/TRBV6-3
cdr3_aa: CASSTSQGYEQYF
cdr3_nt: TGTGCCAGCAGTACCAGCCAGGGGTACGAGCAGTACTTC

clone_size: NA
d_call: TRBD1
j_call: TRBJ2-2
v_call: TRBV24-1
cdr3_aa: CATSDGTGTGELFF
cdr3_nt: TGTGCCACCAGTGACGGGACAGGGACCGGGGAGCTGTTTTTT

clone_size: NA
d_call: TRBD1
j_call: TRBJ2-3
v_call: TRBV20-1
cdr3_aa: CSASQDRATDTQYF
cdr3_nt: TGCAGTGCTAGTCAGGACAGGGCAACAGATACGCAGTATTTT

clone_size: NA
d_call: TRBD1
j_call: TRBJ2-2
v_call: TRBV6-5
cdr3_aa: CASSSGQGNTGELFF
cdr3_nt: TGTGCCAGCAGTTCCGGACAGGGGAACACCGGGGAGCTGTTTTTT

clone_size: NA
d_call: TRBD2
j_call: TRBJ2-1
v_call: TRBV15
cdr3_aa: CATSRDVRGGGEQFF
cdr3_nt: TGTGCCACCAGCAGAGATGTTCGGGGGGGAGGTGAGCAGTTCTTC

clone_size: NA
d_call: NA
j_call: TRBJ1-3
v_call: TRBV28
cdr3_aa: CASGDVGNTIYF
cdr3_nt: TGTGCCAGCGGAGACGTGGGAAACACCATATATTTT

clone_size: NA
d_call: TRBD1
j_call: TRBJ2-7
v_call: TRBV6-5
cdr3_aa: CASSRTGSSYEQYF
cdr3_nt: TGTGCCAGCAGCCGGACAGGGAGCTCCTACGAGCAGTACTTC

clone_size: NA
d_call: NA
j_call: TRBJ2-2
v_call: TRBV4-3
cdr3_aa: CASSLTGELNPGELFF
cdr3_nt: TGCGCCAGCAGCCTCACGGGGGAGCTAAACCCCGGGGAGCTGTTTTTT

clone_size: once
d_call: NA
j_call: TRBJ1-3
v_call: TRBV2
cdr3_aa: CASSVYGENSGNTIYF
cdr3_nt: TGTGCCAGCAGTGTCTACGGGGAAAACTCTGGAAACACCATATATTTT

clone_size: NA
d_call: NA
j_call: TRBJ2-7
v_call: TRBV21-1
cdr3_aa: CASSKSGVWSRRSRMESSYEQYF
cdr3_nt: TGTGCCAGCAGCAAATCAGGGGTTTGGTCGCGTCGCTCAAGGATGGAGAGCTCCTACGAGCAGTACTTC

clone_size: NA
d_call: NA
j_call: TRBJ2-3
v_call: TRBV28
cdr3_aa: CASSFSRVATDTQYF
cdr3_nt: TGTGCCAGCAGTTTTTCCAGGGTAGCCACAGATACGCAGTATTTT

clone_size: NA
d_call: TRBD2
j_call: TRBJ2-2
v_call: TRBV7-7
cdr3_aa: CASSYTLAGAPGELFF
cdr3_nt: TGTGCCAGCAGCTACACACTAGCGGGAGCTCCCGGGGAGCTGTTTTTT

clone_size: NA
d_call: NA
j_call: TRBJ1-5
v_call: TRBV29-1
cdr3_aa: CSVSPQLEGTPRGNQPQHF
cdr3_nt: TGCAGCGTTTCCCCTCAACTCGAGGGTACCCCTCGGGGCAATCAGCCCCAGCATTTT

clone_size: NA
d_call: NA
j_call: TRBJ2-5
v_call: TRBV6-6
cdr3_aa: CASSSTTILETQYF
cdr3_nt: TGTGCCAGCAGTTCCACGACTATTTTGGAGACCCAGTACTTC

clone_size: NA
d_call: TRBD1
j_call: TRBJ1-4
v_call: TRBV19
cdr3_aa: CASSIPTGLTEKLFF
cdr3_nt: TGTGCCAGTAGTATACCGACAGGGTTGACTGAAAAACTGTTTTTT

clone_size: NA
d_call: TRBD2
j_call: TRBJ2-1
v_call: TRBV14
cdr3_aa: CASSQLGLAGYNEQFF
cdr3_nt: TGTGCCAGCAGCCAGCTGGGACTAGCGGGGTACAATGAGCAGTTCTTC

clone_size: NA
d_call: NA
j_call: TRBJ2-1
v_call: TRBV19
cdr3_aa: CASSPRGNNEQFF
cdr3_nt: TGTGCCAGTAGTCCCCGTGGCAACAATGAGCAGTTCTTC

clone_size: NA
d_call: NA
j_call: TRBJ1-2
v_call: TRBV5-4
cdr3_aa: CASSATDRNGYTF
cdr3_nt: TGTGCCAGCAGCGCGACGGACAGAAATGGCTACACCTTC

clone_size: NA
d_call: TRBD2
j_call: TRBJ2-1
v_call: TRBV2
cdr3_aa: CASSEALRAGGNYNEQFF
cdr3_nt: TGTGCCAGCAGTGAAGCGCTTAGGGCGGGGGGAAATTACAATGAGCAGTTCTTC

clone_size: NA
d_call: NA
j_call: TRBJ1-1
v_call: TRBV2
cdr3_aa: CASSYTNMNTEAFF
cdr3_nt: TGTGCCAGCAGTTACACCAACATGAACACTGAAGCTTTCTTT

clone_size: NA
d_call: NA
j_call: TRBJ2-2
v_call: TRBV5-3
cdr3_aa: CARSLAPLTRWDTGELFF
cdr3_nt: TGTGCCAGAAGCTTGGCCCCCTTGACTAGATGGGACACCGGGGAGCTGTTTTTT

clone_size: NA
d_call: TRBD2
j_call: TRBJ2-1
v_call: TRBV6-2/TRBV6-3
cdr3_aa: CASSYVSLSGSSYNEQFF
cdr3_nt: TGTGCCAGCAGTTACGTCTCCCTTAGCGGGAGCTCCTACAATGAGCAGTTCTTC

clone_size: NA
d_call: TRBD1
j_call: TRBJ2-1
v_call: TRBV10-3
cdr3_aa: CAISNQRTGGYNEQFF
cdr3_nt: TGTGCCATCAGTAACCAACGGACAGGGGGTTACAATGAGCAGTTCTTC